This T cell receptor beta chain is from a study of vaccination and CD4 T cells after COVID-19. Whole-study context: Blood was drawn a median around 66 days post second dose, range 14 to 241. Study results and limitations: Convalescent patients' vaccine-specific clones were spike mono-reactive in 304 of 307 cases.

The treatment was: roughly ten-day PBMC culture with coronavirus spike peptide pools or control peptides (ViraFEST assay). The Oncomine TCR Beta short-read assay was what sequenced the DNA obtained from cultured CD4+ T cells. MiXCR was run by TCRdb on the PCR reads, yielding one entry per CDR3 protein. The sample carries thousands of distinct CDR3 sequences, 55% to 70% recorded once. On this clonotype: Its antigen remains unknown.

Sequences were obtained from CD4+ T cells from blood, cultured in vitro. This receptor was identified in a human donor who had recovered from COVID-19.

The CDR3 DNA is TGCGCCAGCAGCCAAGTTGGTCGACTTAACTATGGCTACACCTTC. Translation: CASSQVGRLNYGYTF. The chain is built from TRBV4-3 and TRBJ1-2; D uncertain. The CDR3 runs to 15 residues. The V end was cut by 1 base, the J end by 1 base, with 10 bases between. Germline CDR1 and CDR2: LGHNA and YSLEER.